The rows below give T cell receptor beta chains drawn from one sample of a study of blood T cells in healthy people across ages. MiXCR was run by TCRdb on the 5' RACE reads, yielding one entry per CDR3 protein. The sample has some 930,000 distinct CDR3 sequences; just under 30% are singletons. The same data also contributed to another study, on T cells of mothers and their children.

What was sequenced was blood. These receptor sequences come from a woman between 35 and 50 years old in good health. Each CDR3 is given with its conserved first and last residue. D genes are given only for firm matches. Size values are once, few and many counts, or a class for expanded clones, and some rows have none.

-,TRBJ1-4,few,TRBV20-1,CSVRYGEKLFF,TGCAGCGTCCGTTATGGTGAAAAACTGTTTTTT
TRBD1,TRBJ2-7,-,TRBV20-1,CSARDRSFYEQYF,TGCAGTGCACGGGACAGGAGCTTCTACGAGCAGTACTTC
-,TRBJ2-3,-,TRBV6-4,CASSESPGMADTQYF,TGTGCCAGCAGTGAGAGTCCAGGGATGGCCGATACGCAGTATTTT
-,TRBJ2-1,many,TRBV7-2,CASSLLPGTINNEQFF,TGTGCCAGCAGCTTATTACCCGGGACCATCAACAATGAGCAGTTCTTC
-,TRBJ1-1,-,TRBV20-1,CSAPLVGAFF,TGCAGTGCACCCCTCGTGGGAGCTTTCTTT
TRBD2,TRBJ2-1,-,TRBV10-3,CAISGDSGVSYNEQFF,TGTGCCATCAGTGGGGATAGCGGGGTCTCCTACAATGAGCAGTTCTTC
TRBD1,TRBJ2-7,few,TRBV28,CASSFRGQNYEQYF,TGTGCCAGCAGTTTTCGGGGACAGAACTACGAGCAGTACTTC
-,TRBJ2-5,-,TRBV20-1,CSARGRETQYF,TGCAGTGCTCGGGGGCGGGAGACCCAGTACTTC
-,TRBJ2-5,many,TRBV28,CASRTGETQYF,TGTGCCAGCAGGACGGGCGAGACCCAGTACTTC
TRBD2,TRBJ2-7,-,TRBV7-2,CASSLRGGAGEQYF,TGTGCTAGCAGCTTACGCGGGGGGGCCGGCGAGCAGTACTTC